The 9 T cell receptor beta chains in this list originate from one sample, sequenced in a study of shared clonotypes between healthy human individuals. Only in-frame clones appear in the TCRdb table, and some are missing; sequencing was by immunoSEQ multiplex PCR. Of roughly 2 million clones in the sample, 90% to 95% were seen once. Sequencing input: naive CD4+ T cells sorted from blood. Subset reported: CD45RA+ positively selected. The receptors were gathered from a man younger than 35 in good health.

V usage is TRBV5-4 and J usage is TRBJ2-3; maybe TRBD2 (5 bases). The germline gives CDR1 SGHNT, CDR2 YYREEE (reference sequence). The CDR3 runs 14 residues. V was shortened by 0 bases and J by 5 bases, with 10 bases between the two germline ends. The CDR3 here is CASSLEGGRDTQYF. CDR3 bases: TGTGCCAGCAGCTTGGAAGGAGGCCGAGATACGCAGTATTTT.

The J gene is TRBJ2-7, the V gene TRBV25-1, with TRBD1 matching 9 bases. Germline V lookup: CDR1 MGHDK, CDR2 SYGVNS. The junction had 4 bases not matched to a gene; V was cut back by 6 bases and J by 1 base. The CDR3 is 14 residues long. This CDR3 reads CASRPGQGSYEQYF. In DNA form, the CDR3 reads TGTGCCAGCAGGCCGGGACAGGGATCCTACGAGCAGTACTTC.

The CDR3 DNA reads TGTGCCAGCAGGGTCCCAGGGTCAGCGGTGAACACTGAAGCTTTCTTT. Its protein is CASRVPGSAVNTEAFF. The V and J genes are TRBV5-4 and TRBJ1-1; TRBD1 is a possible D gene (5 bases). Germline CDR1 reads SGHNT; CDR2 reads YYREEE (reference sequence). V was shortened by 5 bases and J by 0 bases, with 17 bases between the two germline ends. This CDR3 has 16 amino acids.

Remarks on this clone: At the DNA level, this CDR3 is encoded by other sequences in the same sample as well. The rearrangement links TRBV5-1 to TRBJ1-4; D possibly corresponds to TRBD1 (5 bases). Germline values: CDR1 SGHRS, CDR2 YFSETQ. The V end was cut by 4 bases, the J end by 7 bases, with 14 bases between. The CDR3 runs to 14 residues. CDR3 in amino acids: CASSLGTVGEKLFF. The CDR3 DNA reads TGCGCCAGCAGCCTCGGGACCGTGGGTGAAAAACTGTTTTTT.

About this clone itself: The sample holds other DNA sequences that translate to the same CDR3. V gene TRBV5-1 combines with J gene TRBJ1-5; D is possibly TRBD1 (5 bases). CDR3 length equals 15 residues. The germline CDR1 and CDR2 sequences are SGHRS and YFSETQ. Trimming stripped 0 bases from V and 0 bases from J, with 7 bases between. Here the CDR3 reads CASSLAGTSNQPQHF. The CDR3 DNA reads as TGCGCCAGCAGCTTGGCAGGGACTAGCAATCAGCCCCAGCATTTT.

The chain has TRBV5-1 and TRBJ2-7; 10 bases are shared with TRBD2. V shed 2 bases and J 3 bases; nucleotides not matched to a gene: 5. Germline CDR1 and CDR2: SGHRS and YFSETQ. The CDR3 has 15 amino acids. CDR3 region: CASSFLAGEVYEQYF. CDR3 coding DNA: TGCGCCAGCAGCTTTCTAGCGGGAGAGGTCTACGAGCAGTACTTC.

This chain joins TRBV30 and TRBJ2-1, with D possibly matching TRBD2 (6 bases). Trimming stripped 1 base from V and 9 bases from J, with 13 bases between. CDR1 and CDR2 from the germline V gene are GTSNPN and SVGIG (reference sequence). The CDR3 totals 13 residues. The CDR3 region has the DNA TGTGCCTGGAGTGCCGAACTGGGAGGTGAGCAGTTCTTC. It yields the protein CAWSAELGGEQFF.

The J gene is TRBJ2-7, the V gene TRBV15; D is perhaps TRBD1 (5 bases). CDR1 and CDR2 (germline): LNHNV, YYDKDF (reference sequence). The CDR3 consists of 14 residues. V was clipped by 0 bases and J by 6 bases, with 12 bases between them. The CDR3: CATSRDRSTAEQYF. CDR3 in DNA: TGTGCCACCAGCAGAGATCGGTCGACAGCCGAGCAGTACTTC.

V gene TRBV6-5 combines with J gene TRBJ1-1, with D perhaps matching TRBD1 (5 bases). The V gene lost 6 bases and the J gene lost 3 bases, with 17 bases spanning the gap. Germline V gives CDR1 MNHEY, CDR2 SVGAGI. This CDR3 contains 15 residues. The CDR3 nucleotides read TGTGCCAGCAGGCTTGGGGCCGAGGAGTACACTGAAGCTTTCTTT. Translated, it gives CASRLGAEEYTEAFF.